This entry lists 30 T cell receptor beta chains sequenced from one sample in a study of cytomegalovirus exposure and HLA in healthy donors. The PCR used 60 Vbeta and 13 Jbeta primers. The repertoire was sequenced with immunoSEQ multiplex PCR; TCRdb's copy has only in-frame clones and lacks some. This sample has 95,000 to 130,000 clones; about four fifths occur once, and the top ten carry 1.5% to 2%. The sequenced material came from PBMCs. These receptors were obtained from a woman aged 18-29 years in good health and CMV-seronegative.

This clone was counted once. The rearrangement uses TRBV13 and TRBJ2-5; 8 positions agree with TRBD1. The CDR3 totals 13 residues. Germline CDR1 reads PRHDT; CDR2 reads FYEKMQ (reference sequence). V shed 3 bases, J shed 5 bases, and the junction held 2 bases outside the gene matches. CDR3 nucleotides: TGTGCCAGCAGCTTGGACAGGGCTGAGACCCAGTACTTC. Residues: CASSLDRAETQYF.

The chain couples TRBV15 to TRBJ1-2; D is unclear. The CDR3 has 14 amino acids. The germline V and J ends were trimmed by 1 base and 3 bases, with 9 bases remaining between them. CDR1 and CDR2 from the germline V gene are LNHNV and YYDKDF (reference sequence). CDR3 residues: CATSRASADYGYTF. CDR3 nucleotide sequence: TGTGCCACCAGCAGAGCTTCGGCGGACTATGGCTACACCTTC.

This rearrangement joins TRBV30 to TRBJ1-2; D uncertain. Per germline, CDR1 GTSNPN and CDR2 SVGIG (reference sequence). V was trimmed by 3 bases and J by 5 bases, leaving 13 bases between them. This CDR3 is built from 13 residues. The CDR3 loop reads CAWSLTGLYGYTF. The DNA of the CDR3 is TGTGCCTGGAGCTTAACCGGACTGTATGGCTACACCTTC.

The gene calls are TRBV5-6 and TRBJ1-5; perhaps TRBD1 as D (5 bases). V was cut by 4 bases and J by 3 bases, with 11 bases left in between. The CDR3 is 14 amino acids. Germline CDR1 SGHDT, CDR2 YYEEEE. The CDR3 reads CASSTPRDNQPQHF. The CDR3 DNA is TGTGCCAGCAGCACACCCAGGGACAATCAGCCCCAGCATTTT.

This clone has just one count. This rearrangement joins TRBV30 to TRBJ1-1, with 7 positions matching TRBD1. V dropped 5 bases and J dropped 1; count of bases not matched to a gene: 1. The CDR3 totals 12 residues. Per the germline V gene, CDR1 is GTSNPN and CDR2 is SVGIG (reference sequence). This chain's CDR3 is CAWDRANTEAFF. DNA for the CDR3: TGTGCCTGGGACAGGGCGAACACTGAAGCTTTCTTT.

This clone was seen once. In DNA form, the CDR3 reads TGTGCCAGCAGTTTATCCGGGGAAATCTACTATGGCTACACCTTC. Translated, it gives CASSLSGEIYYGYTF. This chain links TRBV28 with TRBJ1-2; D gene unclear. Germline CDR1 and CDR2: MDHEN and SYDVKM. This CDR3 contains 15 residues. Trimming removed 1 base at V and 3 bases at J, with 12 bases between.

V gene TRBV13 combines with J gene TRBJ2-1; 11 bases line up with TRBD1. The junction had 1 base not matched to a gene; V was cut back by 3 bases and J by 6 bases. The CDR3 contains 14 residues. The germline V gene encodes CDR1 PRHDT and CDR2 FYEKMQ (reference sequence). This CDR3 reads CASSFGTGGNEQFF. For the CDR3, the DNA is TGTGCCAGCAGCTTTGGGACAGGGGGCAATGAGCAGTTCTTC.

The rearrangement joins TRBV5-4 to TRBJ2-6; the D gene is possibly TRBD2 (5 bases). Deletions cut 2 bases from V and 0 bases from J, with 12 bases between. The CDR3 spans 17 residues. CDR1 and CDR2 from the germline V gene are SGHNT and YYREEE (reference sequence). Here the CDR3 DNA reads TGTGCCAGCAGCTTCGGGGTAACTAACTCTGGGGCCAACGTCCTGACTTTC. Its protein product is CASSFGVTNSGANVLTF.

This sequence joins TRBV21-1 and TRBJ1-1. TRBV21-1 is flagged as a pseudogene. The CDR3 is 12 amino acids. The CDR3 nucleotides read TGTGCCAGCAGCAAAAGGAAAGGGAGACCACTCTTT. Its protein is CASSKRKGRPLF.

The CDR3 region has the DNA TGTGCCAGCAGCTCGGCGGCGCGGGGGGCTCACCAAGAGACCCAGTACTTC. It encodes CASSSAARGAHQETQYF. V gene TRBV5-4 combines with J gene TRBJ2-5, with 8 positions matching TRBD2. V lost 3 bases to trimming and J lost 0 bases; unmatched junction nucleotides: 10. The length of the CDR3 is 17 residues. Germline CDR1 SGHNT, CDR2 YYREEE (reference sequence).

Comment on this clone: Relative to the germline gene, one junction end is altered; a read error may explain this. The identical CDR3 is also encoded by other nucleotide sequences in the sample. The chain recombines TRBV30 with TRBJ1-2; D gene ambiguous. In germline, CDR1 is GTSNPN, CDR2 SVGIG (reference sequence). CDR3 size: 12 residues. The CDR3 protein is CAWSSHIYGYTF. CDR3 nucleotide sequence: TGTGCGTGGAGCAGTCATATTTATGGCTACACCTTC.

The V and J genes are TRBV5-1 and TRBJ2-1, with 9 positions matching TRBD1. CDR1 is SGHRS and CDR2 is YFSETQ in the germline V gene. This CDR3 contains 17 residues. The V and J ends lost 4 bases and 7 bases, in that order; junction bases with no gene match: 15. The CDR3 region is CASSGVTGTGSWNEQFF. Here the CDR3 DNA reads TGCGCCAGCAGCGGTGTAACCGGGACAGGGTCTTGGAATGAGCAGTTCTTC.

The chain combines TRBV5-5 with TRBJ1-2, with 8 bases aligning to TRBD1. The CDR3 sequence is 13 residues long. Germline loops: CDR1 SGHKS, CDR2 YYEKEE (reference sequence). Trimming at V came to 4 bases and at J to 7 bases, leaving 6 bases not matched to a gene. This chain's CDR3 is CASSPTGGSGYTF. DNA of the CDR3: TGTGCCAGCAGCCCAACAGGGGGAAGTGGCTACACCTTC.

The rearrangement joins TRBV5-6 to TRBJ2-7, with D possibly being TRBD1 (5 bases). The CDR3 has 17 amino acids. V was cut by 7 bases and J by 0 bases, with 23 bases left in between. CDR1 is SGHDT, CDR2 YYEEEE, per germline. The CDR3 nucleotides read TGTGCCAGCTGCAACTTGGACAATCTTGGGGACTCCTACGAGCAGTACTTC. This sequence encodes CASCNLDNLGDSYEQYF.

The chain has TRBV7-9 and TRBJ2-1, with 9 bases fitting TRBD1. V shed 6 bases, J shed 2 bases, and the junction held 5 bases outside the gene matches. The CDR3 has 15 amino acids. The germline CDR1 and CDR2 sequences are SEHNR and FQNEAQ (reference sequence). CDR3 coding DNA: TGTGCCAGCAGGGGGAGGGACAGGGCCTACAATGAGCAGTTCTTC. It specifies CASRGRDRAYNEQFF.

This clone was seen once. The rearrangement uses TRBV5-6 and TRBJ2-7; no reliable D call. V lost 0 bases to trimming and J lost 1 base, with 11 bases between them. The CDR3 has 15 residues. The germline V gene has CDR1 SGHDT and CDR2 YYEEEE. CDR3 amino acids: CASSLGTDFSYEQYF. The CDR3 DNA reads TGTGCCAGCAGCTTGGGCACCGACTTTTCCTACGAGCAGTACTTC.

The chain is built from TRBV5-1 and TRBJ2-7; D remains ambiguous. The CDR3 sequence is 13 residues long. Germline lookup yields CDR1 SGHRS and CDR2 YFSETQ. The V end was cut by 1 base, the J end by 1 base, with 6 bases between. CDR3 region: CASSLFPSYEQYF. The DNA of the CDR3 is TGCGCCAGCAGCTTGTTCCCTTCCTACGAGCAGTACTTC.

The chain employs TRBV5-1 and TRBJ1-1; tentatively, D is TRBD1 (6 bases). The germline V gene has CDR1 SGHRS and CDR2 YFSETQ. The CDR3 length is 14 residues. V was shortened by 3 bases and J by 4 bases, with 13 bases between the two germline ends. CDR3 nucleotide sequence: TGCGCCAGCAGCTCGACAGGTTTGGGCACTGAAGCTTTCTTT. The encoded protein is CASSSTGLGTEAFF.

The V call is TRBV5-1, the J call TRBJ2-7, with 8 bases matching TRBD1. V shed 8 bases, J shed 7 bases, and the junction held 11 bases outside the gene matches. The CDR3 spans 13 residues. CDR1 is SGHRS, CDR2 YFSETQ, per germline. CDR3 coding DNA: TGCGCCAGTAAGCAAATAGACAGGGGAGAGCAGTACTTC. Its translation is CASKQIDRGEQYF.

This clone is a singleton in its sample. The gene calls are TRBV7-3 and TRBJ2-3; the D gene is possibly TRBD2 (5 bases). This CDR3 contains 15 residues. Between the trimmed V and J ends, which lost 4 bases and 0 bases, there was a span of 11 bases. CDR1 and CDR2 (germline): SGHTA, FQGTGA. CDR3 protein: CASSWAGGSTDTQYF. CDR3 DNA sequence: TGTGCCAGCAGCTGGGCGGGCGGGAGCACAGATACGCAGTATTTT. The full variable domain, rest sourced from reference TRBV7-3 and TRBJ2-3, is GAGVSQTPSNKVTEKGKYVELRCDPISGHTALYWYRQSLGQGPEFLIYFQGTGAADDSGLPNDRFFAVRPEGSVSTLKIQRTERGDSAVYLCASSWAGGSTDTQYFGPGTRLTVL.

The rearrangement joins TRBV6-1 to TRBJ1-4; a weak D match, TRBD1 (5 bases). The V gene's germline CDR1 is MNHNS and CDR2 SASEGT. Deletions cut 2 bases from V and 8 bases from J, with 12 bases between. The CDR3 has 14 residues. The CDR3 here is CASSEQGLNEKLFF. In nucleotides, the CDR3 is TGTGCCAGCAGTGAACAGGGTCTGAACGAAAAACTGTTTTTT.

The rearrangement joins TRBV10-3 to TRBJ2-3; TRBD1 matches 10 bases. Germline V CDR1 and CDR2: ENHRY, SYGVKD. J was trimmed by 6 bases and V by 8 bases; bases with no gene match: 5. This CDR3 is built from 13 residues. CDR3 nucleotides: TGTGCCATCCTCGACAGGGGGCGGGATACGCAGTATTTT. Protein product: CAILDRGRDTQYF.

This chain connects TRBV19 to TRBJ2-3; 7 nucleotides agree with TRBD1. CDR3 length: 15 amino acids. In germline, CDR1 is LNHDA, CDR2 SQIVND (reference sequence). Losses at the gene ends were 6 bases for V and 0 bases for J; bases not matched to a gene: 6. The DNA of the CDR3 is TGTGCCAGTAGCTACGACAGGGCTAGCACAGATACGCAGTATTTT. Translating gives CASSYDRASTDTQYF.

V gene TRBV4-1 combines with J gene TRBJ2-7; maybe TRBD1 (5 bases). The CDR3 runs 15 residues. Germline-derived CDR1 and CDR2 are MGHRA and YSYEKL. Trimming stripped 0 bases from V and 2 bases from J, with 11 bases between. The CDR3 nucleotides read TGCGCCAGCAGCCAAGAAATCCAGGGCACCTACGAGCAGTACTTC. The encoded protein is CASSQEIQGTYEQYF.

This clone has a handful of counts. The chain combines TRBV30 with TRBJ1-5; a possible D gene is TRBD1 (5 bases). This CDR3 spans 14 amino acids. CDR1 GTSNPN and CDR2 SVGIG come from the germline V gene (reference sequence). Trimming cost V 0 bases and J 5 bases, with 11 bases left between them. The CDR3 reads CAWSVLSRDQPQHF. In DNA form, the CDR3 reads TGTGCCTGGAGTGTACTGTCCAGGGATCAGCCCCAGCATTTT. Full variable domain (missing parts from reference TRBV30 and TRBJ1-5): SQTIHQWPATLVQPVGSPLSLECTVEGTSNPNLYWYRQAAGRGLQLLFYSVGIGQISSEVPQNLSASRPQDRQFILSSKKLLLSDSGFYLCAWSVLSRDQPQHFGDGTRLSIL.

This chain uses TRBV6-8 with TRBJ1-2; D gene uncertain. The CDR3 totals 16 residues. Trimming shortened V by 6 bases and J by 1 base, and 18 bases separated the two germline ends. Per germline, CDR1 MNHGY and CDR2 SAAAGT. The CDR3 region is CASRPPTAYLNYGYTF. DNA for the CDR3: TGTGCCAGCAGACCTCCAACAGCTTACCTTAACTATGGCTACACCTTC.

V and J are TRBV27 and TRBJ2-7; D remains unclear. Between the trimmed V and J ends, which lost 2 bases and 3 bases, there was a span of 8 bases. This CDR3 spans 13 amino acids. CDR1 and CDR2 from the germline V gene are MNHEY and SMNVEV (reference sequence). As DNA, the CDR3 is TGTGCCAGCAGTTTAACAGCCAACTACGAGCAGTACTTC. Translation gives CASSLTANYEQYF.

On this clone: A read error may account for a junction end that differs from germline. V is TRBV7-7 and J is TRBJ2-5; 10 nucleotides match TRBD1. Germline V gene lookup returns CDR1 SSHAT and CDR2 FNYEAQ (reference sequence). The CDR3 totals 15 residues. For the CDR3, the DNA is TGTGCTAGCAGCCTTTGGGACAGGGGACAAGAGACCCAGTACTTC. This translates into CASSLWDRGQETQYF. Using reference TRBV7-7 and TRBJ2-5 for the parts outside the CDR3, the full variable domain is GAGVSQSPRYKVTKRGQDVTLRCDPISSHATLYWYQQALGQGPEFLTYFNYEAQPDKSGLPSDRFSAERPEGSISTLTIQRTEQRDSAMYRCASSLWDRGQETQYFGPGTRLLVL.

The chain is built from TRBV28 and TRBJ1-4, with a weak D call TRBD1 (6 bases). Germline CDR1 reads MDHEN; CDR2 reads SYDVKM. Trimming removed 4 bases at V and 2 bases at J, with 11 bases between. CDR3 size: 15 residues. This CDR3 reads CASSSRDNTNEKLFF. CDR3 coding DNA: TGTGCCAGCAGTTCCCGGGACAACACTAATGAAAAACTGTTTTTT.

This clone occurred once. The V gene is TRBV5-6, the J gene TRBJ2-5; weak D call: TRBD1 (5 bases). In germline, CDR1 is SGHDT, CDR2 YYEEEE. Trimming pared 3 bases from V and 5 bases from J, leaving 14 bases between. The CDR3 is 14 amino acids. The CDR3 protein is CASSSRQRGETQYF. CDR3 sequence (DNA): TGTGCCAGCAGCTCCCGGCAAAGGGGCGAGACCCAGTACTTC. The variable domain in full, completed from reference TRBV5-6 and TRBJ2-5, reads DAGVTQSPTHLIKTRGQQVTLRCSPKSGHDTVSWYQQALGQGPQFIFQYYEEEERQRGNFPDRFSGHQFPNYSSELNVNALLLGDSALYLCASSSRQRGETQYFGPGTRLLVL.